This TCR beta chain is from a study of neurological immune-mediated disorders. J lost 3 bases, V lost 8 bases, and 6 bases had no gene match. Germline CDR1 MNHNS, CDR2 SASEGT. CDR3 length: 14 amino acids. TCRdb re-analysed the 5' RACE reads in MiXCR, keeping a single row per CDR3 protein. This repertoire shows 90,000 to 150,000 distinct CDR3 sequences, about 3.4% found once; its top ten account for 1% to 1.5%. This clonotype was seen at least ten times. Sequenced material: PBMCs. V gene TRBV6-1 combines with J gene TRBJ1-2; 10 bases match TRBD1. The receptor was isolated from a woman in her twenties or thirties with multiple sclerosis. CDR3 sequence (DNA): TGTGCCAGCCGAAAGGACAGGGGGGACTATGGCTACACCTTC. Translating it yields CASRKDRGDYGYTF.